This T cell receptor beta chain was obtained from a study of neurological immune-mediated disorders. 5'RACE generated cDNA with 10-nucleotide random UMIs. TCRdb processed the 5' RACE reads anew with MiXCR; each CDR3 protein has one entry. Of tens of thousands of distinct CDR3 sequences listed, around 2.9% are singletons. The sample's time point: longitudinal time-point 1 (baseline). Study outcomes and limitations: The expanded clones of different subjects shared no CDR3 amino acid sequences (suggesting private repertoires in all groups). When the repertoires were grouped phylogenetically, those of 18 of the 34 multiple sclerosis patients came together in a single cluster of related CDR3 sequences, which points to a possible repertoire-level signature. Falling below healthy controls, multiple sclerosis showed the least TCR clonal expansion, while HTLV-1-associated myelopathy showed the most.

CDR3 length: 15 amino acids. The germline V gene encodes CDR1 SNHLY and CDR2 FYNNEI. V lost 6 bases and J lost 5; bases outside the gene matches: 6. There are many counts of this clonotype. Its antigen is still unknown. The sample taken for sequencing was PBMCs. The chain has TRBV2 and TRBJ2-5; TRBD2 matches at 13 bases. The clonotype originates from a woman aged 55 to 70 with multiple sclerosis. CDR3 sequence reads: CASSRLAGGPETQYF. CDR3 nucleotides: TGTGCCAGCAGCCGACTAGCGGGGGGCCCTGAGACCCAGTACTTC.